This T cell receptor (beta chain) was captured by sequencing in a study of graft-versus-host responses after intestinal transplantation (dated by TCRdb to about 2021). For the wider study: Multivisceral, liver-intestinal, or isolated intestinal transplants were received by the recipients. Rather than being sequenced by the commercial service, samples from a few later patients were sequenced in-house on an Illumina MiSeq and processed with MiXCR. Every recipient was given anti-thymocyte globulin induction, followed by about three years of maintenance tacrolimus and steroids. After intestinal transplantation, graft-versus-host and host-versus-graft alloreactive T cell clones in the graft, circulation and bone marrow were tracked using bulk TCR-beta CDR3 sequencing. Alloreactive clones were identified by sequencing pre-transplant mixed lymphocyte reaction products and comparing them with unstimulated pre-transplant donor and recipient T cells. A peak of at least 4% donor T cells among recipient peripheral blood mononuclear cells was the definition used for donor T cell macrochimerism. The cohort enrolled 20 to 25 intestinal transplant recipients including one retransplant, and a few patients lacking pretransplant specimens were excluded.

Study-wide findings and limitations: Peak levels of circulating GvH clones were associated with declines in HvG clones early after transplant. GvH clones were detected in recipient bone marrow, and some of these GvH clones were observed earlier in ileal mucosa or blood, consistent with an intestinal mucosal origin. High GvH to HvG T cell clonal ratios were observed in the allografts of patients with donor T cell macrochimerism. Conclusions were limited by the relatively low number and heterogeneity of intestinal transplant patients.

The time point label, as the study defines it: cells obtained before transplantation from donor or recipient. In mixed lymphocyte reactions, roughly 200,000 CFSE-labeled pre-transplant responders were plated with roughly 200,000 irradiated violet-dye-labeled stimulators and cultured for 5 to 6 days. Proliferating CD3+CD4+CFSE-low and CD3+CD8+CFSE-low responder cells were FACS-sorted on a BD Influx sorter after the mixed lymphocyte reaction. From the germline V gene, CDR1 is MNHEY and CDR2 is SVGAGI. The CDR3 sequence holds 13 residues, the cysteine and phenylalanine included. CDR3 DNA only is kept here, 39 bases in frame from base 1. V was cut back by 7 bases and J by 5 bases, leaving a gap of 15 bases between them. A remark on this clone: Base quality data are lacking; no much larger clone is found one base away.

The library was produced with the immunoSEQ multiplex PCR assay. In most patients, genomic DNA was isolated using the Qiagen DNeasy Blood and Tissue Kit and sent frozen to Adaptive Biotechnologies for TCR sequencing. For most patients, high-throughput TCR-beta CDR3 sequencing of genomic DNA was performed by Adaptive Biotechnologies. The original methods were these. Adaptive's ImmunoSEQ software supplied the TCR sequencing data for 15 to 20 patients, while MiXCR and VDJtools were used to process a few other patients. To correct CD4 versus CD8 sorting errors, any sequence found in both subsets at a frequency ratio below 5:1 was removed. CDR3 nucleotide sequences shared by donor and recipient were removed because the origin of these sequences could not be assigned. Alloreactive clones required at least 2-fold expansion over unstimulated cells and minimum CFSE-low frequency of 0.002% (template counts) or 0.001% (read counts). Clones detected in sequenced pre-transplant spleen, lymph node, or MLR CFSE-low populations of the donor or recipient were defined as mappable. Cumulative frequency of alloreactive clones was calculated as a percentage of all sequences weighted by copy number. The table comes from immuneACCESS by way of TCRdb, which keeps in-frame sequences with V and J called. Part of the clones is missing from these tables; in studies checked, under half for an unresolved V gene and the rest for unknown reasons. V, J and clone size were drawn from that table, and D and trimming were deduced from the DNA. Counted in this sample were roughly 10,000 clones; under 40% of them appeared once. The ten largest clonotypes hold about 12% of the sample.

The sequence came from a human patient who received an intestinal transplant. The specimen comprised alloreactive CD8+ T cells from a mixed lymphocyte reaction culture, sampled before intestinal transplant. Interpreted using the paper, the cell subset or site label stands for: CFSE-low proliferating T cells sorted from roughly 6-day pre-transplant mixed lymphocyte reaction (GvH or HvG direction). The chain uses TRBV6-5 and TRBJ2-7; 7 matching bases give a weak D call of TRBD1. The CDR3 here reads CASKWQGGNEQYF. Here is the DNA: TGTGCCAGCAAATGGCAGGGGGGAAACGAGCAGTACTTC.